The sequence of this TCR beta chain was determined in a study of blood T cells in healthy people across ages. Germline CDR1 SNHLY, CDR2 FYNNEI. Trimming shortened V by 4 bases and J by 1 base, and 8 bases separated the two germline ends. This CDR3 spans 13 amino acids. Through a sample-barcoded 5' primer and a J-beta primer mix, a second PCR was run for 7 to 11 cycles. Each CDR3 protein is one row after TCRdb ran MiXCR on the 5' RACE reads. This table holds 1.5 million to 2 million distinct CDR3 sequences, about 49% found once. This clonotype was picked up a small number of times. The specimen sequenced was blood. The receptor comes from a woman aged 40 to 55 in good health. The chain combines TRBV2 with TRBJ2-7; D remains ambiguous. In nucleotides, the CDR3 is TGTGCCAGCAGTGGGTCGGGTTCCTACGAGCAGTACTTC. It encodes CASSGSGSYEQYF. Together with reference TRBV2 and TRBJ2-7, the CDR3 gives the full variable domain: EPEVTQTPSHQVTQMGQEVILRCVPISNHLYFYWYRQILGQKVEFLVSFYNNEISEKSEIFDDQFSVERPDGSNFTLKIRSTKLEDSAMYFCASSGSGSYEQYFGPGTRLTVT.